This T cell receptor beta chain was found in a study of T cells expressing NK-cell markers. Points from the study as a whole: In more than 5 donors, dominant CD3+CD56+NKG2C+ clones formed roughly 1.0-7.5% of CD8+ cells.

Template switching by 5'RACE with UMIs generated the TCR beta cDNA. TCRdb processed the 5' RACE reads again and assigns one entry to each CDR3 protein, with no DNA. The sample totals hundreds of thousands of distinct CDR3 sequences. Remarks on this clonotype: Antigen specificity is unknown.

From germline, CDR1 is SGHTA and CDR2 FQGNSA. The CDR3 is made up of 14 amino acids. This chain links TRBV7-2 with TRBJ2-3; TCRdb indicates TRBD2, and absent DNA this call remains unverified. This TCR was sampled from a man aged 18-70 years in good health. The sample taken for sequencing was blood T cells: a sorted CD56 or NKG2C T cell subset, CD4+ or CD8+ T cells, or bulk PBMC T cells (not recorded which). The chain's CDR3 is CASSSLDSTDTQYF. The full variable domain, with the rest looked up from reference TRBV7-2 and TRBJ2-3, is GAGVSQSPSNKVTEKGKDVELRCDPISGHTALYWYRQSLGQGLEFLIYFQGNSAPDKSGLPSDRFSAERTGGSVSTLTIQRTQQEDSAVYLCASSSLDSTDTQYFGPGTRLTVL.